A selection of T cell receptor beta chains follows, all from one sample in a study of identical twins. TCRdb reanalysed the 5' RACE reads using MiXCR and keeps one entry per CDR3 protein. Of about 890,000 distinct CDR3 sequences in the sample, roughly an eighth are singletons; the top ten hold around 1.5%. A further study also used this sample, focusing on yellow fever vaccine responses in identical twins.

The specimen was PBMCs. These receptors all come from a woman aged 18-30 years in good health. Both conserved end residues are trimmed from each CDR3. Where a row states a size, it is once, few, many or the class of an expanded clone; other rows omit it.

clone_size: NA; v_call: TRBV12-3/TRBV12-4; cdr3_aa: ASSLEWGPPGTGDTGELF
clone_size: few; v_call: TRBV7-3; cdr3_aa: ASSLSGRHTDTQY
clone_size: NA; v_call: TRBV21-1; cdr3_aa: ASSKGWGYEQY
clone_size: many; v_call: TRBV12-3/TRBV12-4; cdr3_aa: ASSPGTSQETQY
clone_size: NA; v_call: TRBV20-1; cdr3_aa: SASSGGAVNEQF
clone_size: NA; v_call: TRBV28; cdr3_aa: ASSLGPTGWLYSYGYT
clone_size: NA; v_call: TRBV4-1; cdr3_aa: ASSNPAGAHYGYT
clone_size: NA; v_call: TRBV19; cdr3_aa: ASSRGLAGLTDTQY
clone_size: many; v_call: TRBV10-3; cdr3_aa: AISPDGERTEAF
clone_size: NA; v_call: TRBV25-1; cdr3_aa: ASRGQVGYEQY
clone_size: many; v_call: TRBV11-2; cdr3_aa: ASSLETGGRTDTQY
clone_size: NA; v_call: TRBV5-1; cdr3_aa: ASSLAYPPPVSEEQETQY
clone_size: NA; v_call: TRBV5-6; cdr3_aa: ASSLTGRYTEAF
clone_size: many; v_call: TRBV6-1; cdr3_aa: ASSDPSNQPQH
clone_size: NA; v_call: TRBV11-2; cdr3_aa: VSSPAGGLWEQF
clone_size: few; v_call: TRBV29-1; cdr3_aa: SGGSGSLTETQY
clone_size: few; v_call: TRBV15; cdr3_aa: ATSRDSDRDFYTEAF
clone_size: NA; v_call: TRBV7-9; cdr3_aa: ASSQGGSGRPLDTQY
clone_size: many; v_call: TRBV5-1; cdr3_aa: ASSLAGTNYEQY
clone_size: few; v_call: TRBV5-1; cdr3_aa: ASSLGRAGPQMQF
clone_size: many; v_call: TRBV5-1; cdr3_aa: ASSLWEGSYNEQF
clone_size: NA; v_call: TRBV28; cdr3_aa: ASSLRQSSGNTIY
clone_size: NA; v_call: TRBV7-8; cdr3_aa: ASSLGGLNYEQY
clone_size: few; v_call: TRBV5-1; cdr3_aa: ASRSRGLPGDTQY
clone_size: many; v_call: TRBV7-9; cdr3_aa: ASSLVGTSPGYT
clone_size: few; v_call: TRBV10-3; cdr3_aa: AIRGGSSYEQY
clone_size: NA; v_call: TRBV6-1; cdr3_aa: ASSRTDISYEQY
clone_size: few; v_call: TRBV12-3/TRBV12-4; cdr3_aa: ASSLGGGLGGYT